This T cell receptor (beta chain) was identified in a study of T cells in Graves' hyperthyroidism and ophthalmopathy. Regions amplified from RNA transcripts were the TCR beta CDR3 regions. When the TCR CDR3 underwent first-round RT-PCR, the HTBI primer set was used. MiXCR, run by TCRdb on the multiplex PCR reads, gives a single entry per CDR3 protein. Here the sample spans 300,000 to 500,000 distinct CDR3 sequences, 15% being singletons. This CDR3 region has 16 residues. V trimming: 6 bases; J trimming: 2 bases; junction bases outside the gene matches: 13. Per the germline V gene, CDR1 is MNHNS and CDR2 is SASEGT.

The clonotype comes from a woman aged 30 to 39 with Graves' hyperthyroidism. The source material was blood. The chain is built from TRBV6-1 and TRBJ2-7; 7 bases fit TRBD2. CDR3 DNA: TGTGCCAGCAGAGAGCGGCGCCTAGCGGAGACCTACGAGCAGTACTTC. Residues: CASRERRLAETYEQYF.